This TCR beta chain stems from a study of persistence of HIV-infected CD4 T cells. Study-level background: Donors had been on suppressive ART for a median of around eight years.

General study findings and limits: TCRbeta richness was lower in CMV- and Gag-responding cells than in anti-CD3/anti-CD28-responding cells. Rare CMV-responding cells carrying HIV-1 proviruses were not analyzed separately for TCR.

Trimming cost V 0 bases and J 9 bases, with 10 bases left between them. The CDR3 sequence is 13 residues long. Germline values: CDR1 MGHRA, CDR2 YSYEKL. Turning to this clone: Antigen unknown.

The libraries were made with immunoSEQ version 4 in survey mode. Assay: immunoSEQ multiplex PCR; the TCRdb copy retains only in-frame clones and omits some. This table holds about 64,000 clones, over 60% found once. Cells were stimulated with overlapping HIV-1 Gag 15-mer peptides. CD40L-negative CD69-negative CD45RO-high memory CD4+ T cells were sorted as populations depleted of antigen-responding cells. The starting material was CD4+ T cells sorted from PBMCs after roughly 18-hour stimulation, obtained from a patient who received antiretroviral therapy. This TCR was recovered from an adult man with HIV who was CMV-seropositive. The chain carries TRBV4-1 and TRBJ2-3; TRBD2 might be the D (5 bases). The DNA of the CDR3 is TGCGCCAGCAGCCAAGAAGGAAGGGAGACGCAGTATTTT. Translation gives CASSQEGRETQYF.